The following is a T cell receptor beta chain sequence with its context. The protocol was immunoSEQ multiplex PCR, while the TCRdb copy is restricted to in-frame clones and leaves out a portion. Among 1 million to 1.2 million clones, 60% to 80% were seen once, and the ten largest hold over 0.8%. The sample belongs to a study of shared clonotypes between healthy human individuals. In the study overall: A couple of women and three men aged 18 to 49 made up the donors.

This CDR3 comprises 16 residues. Germline V gene sequence: CDR1 LGHNA, CDR2 YNFKEQ. The V and J ends lost 4 bases and 4 bases respectively, with 19 bases between them. The origin of this receptor is a man between 18 and 29 years old in good health. Some clones in this sample may be carry-over from other donors' samples. Sequenced input: memory CD4+ T cells from PBMCs. Subset: CD45RA-negative fraction. The rearrangement joins TRBV4-2 to TRBJ1-2; no clear D gene. CDR3 sequence (DNA): TGTGCCAGCAGCCGGATCTCGTCCCAGCCGGGCTATGGCTACACCTTC. As protein: CASSRISSQPGYGYTF.